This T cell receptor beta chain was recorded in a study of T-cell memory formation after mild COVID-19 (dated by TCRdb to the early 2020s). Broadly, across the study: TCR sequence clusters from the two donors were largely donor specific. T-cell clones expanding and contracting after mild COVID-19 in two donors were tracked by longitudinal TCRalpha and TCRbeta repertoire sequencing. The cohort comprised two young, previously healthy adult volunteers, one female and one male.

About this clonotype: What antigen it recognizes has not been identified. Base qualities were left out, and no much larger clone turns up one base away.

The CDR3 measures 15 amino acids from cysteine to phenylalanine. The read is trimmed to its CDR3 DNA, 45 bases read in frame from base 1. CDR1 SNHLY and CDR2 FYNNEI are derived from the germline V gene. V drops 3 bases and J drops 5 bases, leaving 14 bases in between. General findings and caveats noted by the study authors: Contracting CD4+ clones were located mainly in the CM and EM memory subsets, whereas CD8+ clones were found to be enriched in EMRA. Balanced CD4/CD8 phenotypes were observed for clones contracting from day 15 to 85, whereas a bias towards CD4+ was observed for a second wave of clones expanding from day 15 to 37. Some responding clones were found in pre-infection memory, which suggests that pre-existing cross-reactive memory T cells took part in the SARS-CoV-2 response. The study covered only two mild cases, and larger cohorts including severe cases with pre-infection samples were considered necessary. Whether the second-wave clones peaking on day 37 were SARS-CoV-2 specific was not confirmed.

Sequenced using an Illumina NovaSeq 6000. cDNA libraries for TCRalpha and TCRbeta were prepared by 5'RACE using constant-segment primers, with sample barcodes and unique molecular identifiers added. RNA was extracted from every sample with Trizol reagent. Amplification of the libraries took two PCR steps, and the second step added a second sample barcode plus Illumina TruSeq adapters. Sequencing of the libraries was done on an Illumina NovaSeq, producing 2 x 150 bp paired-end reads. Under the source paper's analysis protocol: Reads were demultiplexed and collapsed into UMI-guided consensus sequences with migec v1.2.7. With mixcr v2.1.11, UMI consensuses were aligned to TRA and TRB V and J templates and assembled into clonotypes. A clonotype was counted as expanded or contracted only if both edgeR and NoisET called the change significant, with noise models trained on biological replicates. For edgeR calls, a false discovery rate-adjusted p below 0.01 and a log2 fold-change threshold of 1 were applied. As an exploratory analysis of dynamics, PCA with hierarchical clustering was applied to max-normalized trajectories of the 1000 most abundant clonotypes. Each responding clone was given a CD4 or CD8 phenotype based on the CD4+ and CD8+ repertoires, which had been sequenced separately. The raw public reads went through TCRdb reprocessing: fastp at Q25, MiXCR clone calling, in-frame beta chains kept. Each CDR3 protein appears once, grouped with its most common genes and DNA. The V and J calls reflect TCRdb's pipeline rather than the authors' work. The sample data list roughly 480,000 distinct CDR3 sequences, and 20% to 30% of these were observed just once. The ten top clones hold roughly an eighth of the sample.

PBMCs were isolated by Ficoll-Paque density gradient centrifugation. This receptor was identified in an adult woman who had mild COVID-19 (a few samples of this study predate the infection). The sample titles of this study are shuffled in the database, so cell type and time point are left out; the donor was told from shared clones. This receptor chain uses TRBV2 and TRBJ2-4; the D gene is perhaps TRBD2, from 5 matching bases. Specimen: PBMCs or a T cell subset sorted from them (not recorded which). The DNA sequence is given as TGTGCCAGCAGTGAGGAGGTGGAGATCGAAAACATTCAGTACTTC. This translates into CASSEEVEIENIQYF.